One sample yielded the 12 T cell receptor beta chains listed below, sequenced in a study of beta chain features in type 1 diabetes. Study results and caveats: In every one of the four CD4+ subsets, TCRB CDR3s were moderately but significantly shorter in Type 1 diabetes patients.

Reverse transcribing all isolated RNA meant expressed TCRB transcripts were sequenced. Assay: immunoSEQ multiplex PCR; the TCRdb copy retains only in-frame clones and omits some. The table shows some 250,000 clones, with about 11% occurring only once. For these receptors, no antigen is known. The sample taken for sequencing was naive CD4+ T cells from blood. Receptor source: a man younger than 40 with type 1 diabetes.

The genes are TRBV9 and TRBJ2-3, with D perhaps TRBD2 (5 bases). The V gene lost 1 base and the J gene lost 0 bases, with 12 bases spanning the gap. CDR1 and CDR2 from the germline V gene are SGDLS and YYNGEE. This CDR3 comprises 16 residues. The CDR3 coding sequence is TGTGCCAGCAGCGTAACCTCTAGCATTAGCACAGATACGCAGTATTTT. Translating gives CASSVTSSISTDTQYF.

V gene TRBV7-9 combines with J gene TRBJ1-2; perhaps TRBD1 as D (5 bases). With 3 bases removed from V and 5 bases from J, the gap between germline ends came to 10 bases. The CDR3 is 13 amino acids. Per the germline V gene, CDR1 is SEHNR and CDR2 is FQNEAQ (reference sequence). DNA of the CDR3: TGTGCCAGCAGCTTTGAGGGGAGGTATGGCTACACCTTC. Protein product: CASSFEGRYGYTF. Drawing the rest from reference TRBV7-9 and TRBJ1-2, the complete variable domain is DTGVSQNPRHKITKRGQNVTFRCDPISEHNRLYWYRQTLGQGPEFLTYFQNEAQLEKSRLLSDRFSAERPKGSFSTLEIQRTEQGDSAMYLCASSFEGRYGYTFGSGTRLTVV.

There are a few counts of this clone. The CDR3 spells CASSPSGGRDIQYF. CDR3 DNA sequence: TGTGCCAGCTCGCCTAGCGGGGGTAGGGACATTCAGTACTTC. The chain combines TRBV18 with TRBJ2-4; 10 positions agree with TRBD2. The CDR3 loop spans 14 amino acids. Unmatched junction bases numbered 7, after V lost 6 bases and J lost 8 bases. From germline, CDR1 is KGHSH and CDR2 LQKENI. The full variable domain, its missing parts supplied by reference TRBV18 and TRBJ2-4, is NAGVMQNPRHLVRRRGQEARLRCSPMKGHSHVYWYRQLPEEGLKFMVYLQKENIIDESGMPKERFSAEFPKEGPSILRIQQVVRGDSAAYFCASSPSGGRDIQYFGAGTRLSVL.

Here the CDR3 reads CASSRGPSYNSPLHF. The CDR3 DNA sequence: TGTGCCAGCAGCCGGGGTCCGTCCTATAATTCACCCCTCCACTTT. The chain links TRBV2 to TRBJ1-6, with D uncertain. The CDR3 runs to 15 residues. Deletions cut 6 bases from V and 1 base from J, with 10 bases between. The germline V gene has CDR1 SNHLY and CDR2 FYNNEI.

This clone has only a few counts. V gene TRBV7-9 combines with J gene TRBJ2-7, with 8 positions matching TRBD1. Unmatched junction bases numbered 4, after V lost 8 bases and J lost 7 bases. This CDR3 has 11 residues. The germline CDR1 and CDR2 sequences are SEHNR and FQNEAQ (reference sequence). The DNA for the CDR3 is TGTGCCAGCCGACAGGGGAAAGAGCAGTACTTC. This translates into CASRQGKEQYF.

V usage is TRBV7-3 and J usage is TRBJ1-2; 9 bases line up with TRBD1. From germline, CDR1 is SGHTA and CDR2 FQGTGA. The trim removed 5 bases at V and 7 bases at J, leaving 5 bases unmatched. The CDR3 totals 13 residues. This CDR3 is CASSVGQGGGYTF. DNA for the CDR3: TGTGCCAGCAGCGTGGGACAGGGTGGTGGCTACACCTTC.

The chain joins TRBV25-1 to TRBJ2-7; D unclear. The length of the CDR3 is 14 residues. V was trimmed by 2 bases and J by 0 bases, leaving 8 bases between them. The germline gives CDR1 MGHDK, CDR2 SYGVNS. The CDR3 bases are TGTGCCAGCAGTGAAACAGAGAGCTCCTACGAGCAGTACTTC. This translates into CASSETESSYEQYF.

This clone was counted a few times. CDR3 DNA sequence: TGTGCCAGCAGCCTAAATCGGGACAGGCAAAATGAAAAACTGTTTTTT. Translation: CASSLNRDRQNEKLFF. This chain joins TRBV7-9 and TRBJ1-4; 8 bases fit TRBD1. This CDR3 has 16 residues. V gave up 5 bases and J gave up 5 bases; unmatched junction bases: 10. Germline CDR1 SEHNR, CDR2 FQNEAQ (reference sequence).

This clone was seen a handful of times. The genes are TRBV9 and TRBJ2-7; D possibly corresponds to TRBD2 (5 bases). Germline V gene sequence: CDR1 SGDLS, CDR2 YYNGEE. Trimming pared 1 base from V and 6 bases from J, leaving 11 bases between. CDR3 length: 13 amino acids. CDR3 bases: TGTGCCAGCAGCGTATACTCACTAGGCGAGCAGTACTTC. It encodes CASSVYSLGEQYF.

The CDR3 sequence is CASSLRGGQETQYF. The CDR3 nucleotides read TGCGCCAGCAGCTTGCGGGGGGGGCAGGAGACCCAGTACTTC. The rearrangement joins TRBV5-1 to TRBJ2-5; 8 positions agree with TRBD2. V lost 1 base to trimming and J lost 5 bases; unmatched junction nucleotides: 4. Germline V gene sequence: CDR1 SGHRS, CDR2 YFSETQ. The CDR3 totals 14 residues.

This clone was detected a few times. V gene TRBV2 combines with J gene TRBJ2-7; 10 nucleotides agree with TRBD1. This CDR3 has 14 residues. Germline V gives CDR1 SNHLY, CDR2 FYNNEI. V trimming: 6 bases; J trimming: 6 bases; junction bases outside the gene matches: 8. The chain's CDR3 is CASSDRDRGREQYF. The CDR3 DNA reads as TGTGCCAGCAGCGACCGGGACAGGGGCCGCGAGCAGTACTTC.

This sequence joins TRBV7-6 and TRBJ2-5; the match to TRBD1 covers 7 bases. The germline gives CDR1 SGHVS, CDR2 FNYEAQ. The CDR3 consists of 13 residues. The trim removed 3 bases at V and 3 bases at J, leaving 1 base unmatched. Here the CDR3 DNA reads TGTGCCAGCAGCTTCGGACAGGAAGAGACCCAGTACTTC. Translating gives CASSFGQEETQYF.